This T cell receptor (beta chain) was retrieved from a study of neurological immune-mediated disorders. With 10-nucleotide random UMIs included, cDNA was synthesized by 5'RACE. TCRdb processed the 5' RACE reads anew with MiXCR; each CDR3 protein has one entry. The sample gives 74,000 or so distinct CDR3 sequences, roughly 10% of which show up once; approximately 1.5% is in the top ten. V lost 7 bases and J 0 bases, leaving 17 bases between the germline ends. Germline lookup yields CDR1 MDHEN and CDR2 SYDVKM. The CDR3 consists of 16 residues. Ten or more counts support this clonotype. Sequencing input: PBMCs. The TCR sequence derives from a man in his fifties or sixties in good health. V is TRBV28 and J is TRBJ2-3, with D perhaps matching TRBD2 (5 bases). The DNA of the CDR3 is TGTGCCAGCAACCCTCGGGGTAGTTCTAGCACAGATACGCAGTATTTT. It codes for CASNPRGSSSTDTQYF.